What follows describes a single T cell receptor beta chain. The antigen is unknown. Sequenced by immunoSEQ multiplex PCR; TCRdb stores in-frame clones only, minus some. The sample consists of about 60,000 clones, 70% to 90% of them appearing once. Second doses that came at about 4 or about 12 weeks were put together. The data stem from a study of T cell responses to AZD1222 COVID-19 vaccine. Points from the study as a whole: The sample set comprised mostly white British donors with more females, and clonal diversity was possibly underestimated. All repertoire sampling was performed exclusively after the peak T cell response. Among AZD1222 vaccinees, only 5 to 7 were seropositive at baseline.

Sequenced here: peripheral blood, sampled 28 days after the second AZD1222 dose. The sequence was obtained from an adult who received the AZD1222 COVID-19 vaccine.

The CDR3 DNA reads TGCAGTGCTAGTGAACCCTGGGAGTCCTACGAGCAGTACTTC. It codes for CSASEPWESYEQYF. The chain has TRBV20-1 and TRBJ2-7; a possible D gene is TRBD2 (5 bases). Germline CDR1 and CDR2: DFQATT and SNEGSKA (reference sequence). The CDR3 length is 14 residues. Trimming cost V 3 bases and J 1 base, with 13 bases left between them.